This T cell receptor beta chain is drawn from a study of human T cells and chemical hapten exposure. Study-wide background: On approximately 2 cm by approximately 2 cm of upper inner arm skin, sensitization was performed with 2% DPC. Cases of alopecia areata, totalis or universalis occurred in a predominantly female patient group.

CDR1 is SGHAT and CDR2 is FQNNGV in the germline V gene. The CDR3 is made up of 16 amino acids. Germline trimming cut 1 base from V and 7 bases from J; bases unmatched to any gene: 5. A few counts support this clonotype. As yet, its antigen is unknown. Authors' analysis steps: A per-sample median of around 100,000 TCRs was observed, with counts ranging from about 23,224 to 690,600. TCRdb recomputed calls from the RACE reads with MiXCR, one row per CDR3 protein. What appears here as the V and J calls and clone size reflects TCRdb's work, not the paper's. The table includes roughly 72,000 distinct CDR3 sequences, 10% detected once. Indicated time point: patch test 1, 2 weeks after DPC sensitization. Regarding treatment: therapeutic diphenylcyclopropenone sensitization with weekly scalp DPC. Points from the study as a whole: Donors had alopecia, so their immune response may differ from healthy people's.

This receptor was taken from a woman between 50 and 59 years old with alopecia areata. Some clones in this sample may be carry-over from other donors' samples. The sequences come from whole blood, collected in connection with sensitization to the hapten diphenylcyclopropenone (DPC). The chain has TRBV11-2 and TRBJ2-1; TRBD2 agrees at 12 bases. The DNA of the CDR3 is TGTGCCAGCAGCTTAGTGATGACTAGCGGGAGAAATGAGCAGTTCTTC. Amino acids: CASSLVMTSGRNEQFF.